The rows below give T cell receptor beta chains drawn from one sample of a study of cytomegalovirus exposure and HLA in healthy donors. This table comes from immunoSEQ multiplex PCR, and its TCRdb copy is limited to in-frame clones, with some not included. The data hold around 180,000 clones, with about 85% observed a single time. Sequenced sample: PBMCs. Receptor source: a boy younger than 10 in good health and CMV-seronegative. CDR3s include the opening cysteine and the closing phenylalanine or tryptophan. The D gene is left open where the match is weak. Not all rows give a size; the values are once, few, many and, for expanded clones, a class.

d_call j_call clone_size v_call cdr3_aa cdr3_nt
- TRBJ2-2 - TRBV29-1 CSVEDRDTGELFF TGCAGCGTTGAGGACAGAGATACCGGGGAGCTGTTTTTT
- TRBJ1-1 - TRBV7-8 CASSPLAGDHWGTEAFF TGTGCCAGCAGCCCATTGGCAGGGGATCACTGGGGTACTGAAGCTTTCTTT
TRBD2 TRBJ2-1 few TRBV5-1 CASSASGLAYNEQFF TGCGCCAGCAGCGCCTCGGGACTAGCCTACAATGAGCAGTTCTTC
- TRBJ2-1 - TRBV6-1 CASSVTVYEQFF TGTGCCTCCTCTGTTACAGTCTATGAGCAGTTCTTC
- TRBJ1-2 - TRBV7-2 CASSFPGGGYTF TGTGCCAGCAGCTTCCCGGGAGGAGGCTACACCTTC
- TRBJ1-2 once TRBV11-2 CASSLVPGQTNYGYTF TGTGCCAGCAGCTTAGTCCCGGGACAAACTAACTATGGCTACACCTTC
TRBD2 TRBJ2-1 - TRBV15 CATLAGGNEQFF TGTGCCACCCTAGCGGGAGGGAATGAGCAGTTCTTC
TRBD1 TRBJ1-5 - TRBV6-5 CASSYSGGYQPQHF TGTGCCAGCAGTTACTCAGGGGGCTATCAGCCCCAGCATTTT
TRBD1 TRBJ2-7 - TRBV4-1 CASSQDIGTGYYEQYF TGCGCCAGCAGCCAAGATATTGGGACAGGGTACTACGAGCAGTACTTC
TRBD1 TRBJ2-5 - TRBV27 CASSYLRTGLQETQYF TGTGCCAGCAGCTACCTGCGGACAGGCCTCCAAGAGACCCAGTACTTC
- TRBJ1-2 once TRBV10-3 CAISESGNSDNYGYTF TGTGCCATCAGTGAATCCGGGAACTCGGATAACTATGGCTACACCTTC
- TRBJ2-3 - TRBV5-1 CASSRRGDTQYF TGCGCCAGCAGCCGCCGGGGGGATACGCAGTATTTT
- TRBJ2-1 - TRBV5-4 CASSLLYYNEQFF TGTGCCAGCAGCTTACTATATTACAATGAGCAGTTCTTC